Listed below are T cell receptor beta chains from one sample, sequenced in a study of Ad26.COV2.S vaccination and SARS-CoV-2 variants. The assay was immunoSEQ multiplex PCR, and TCRdb's table has in-frame clones only and misses some. The table lists about 480,000 clones, around nine tenths of them singletons. The source was peripheral blood, collected in a trial of Ad26.COV2.S vaccine versus placebo. Receptors originate from a person between 18 and 65 years old who received the Ad26.COV2.S COVID-19 vaccine or a placebo. Each CDR3 is given with its conserved first and last residue. The D gene is left open where the match is weak. Part of the rows lack a size; the others show once, few, many or a class for expanded clones.

>.|TRBD1|TRBV28|TRBJ2-7
TGTGCCAGCAGTCTACAGGGGTTAATGGAATACGAGCAGTACTTC
CASSLQGLMEYEQYF
>.|TRBD2|TRBV28|TRBJ2-3
TGTGCCAGCAGTTTAATCTCTCGGTTGGCGGGAGGTGGGGATACGCAGTATTTT
CASSLISRLAGGGDTQYF
>.|TRBD2|TRBV30|TRBJ2-1
TGTGCCTGGAGAGGACTAGCGGTACGGGAGCAGTTCTTC
CAWRGLAVREQFF
>few|.|TRBV30|TRBJ1-5
TGTGCCTGGAGTGTTAGCGGCCTGGGGCAGCCCCAGCATTTT
CAWSVSGLGQPQHF
>.|.|TRBV5-4|TRBJ2-1
TGTGCCAGCAGCTTTGTGGGACCCAATGAGCAGTTCTTC
CASSFVGPNEQFF
>.|TRBD1|TRBV27|TRBJ2-7
TGTGCCAGCAGTGATACAGGGGGACCCCTCGAAGGAGAGCAGTACTTC
CASSDTGGPLEGEQYF
>.|TRBD1|TRBV18|TRBJ1-4
TGTGCCAGCTCGCAGACAGGGGGCGAGGAAAAACTGTTTTTT
CASSQTGGEEKLFF
>.|.|TRBV11-1|TRBJ2-7
TGTGCCAGCAGCATATCTAGGAATGAGCAGTACTTC
CASSISRNEQYF
>.|.|TRBV30|TRBJ1-1
TGTGCCTGTAATTCGGGTTCCGAGGGTGCTGAAGCTTTCTTT
CACNSGSEGAEAFF
>.|.|TRBV5-6|TRBJ2-1
TGTGCCAGCAGCTTATCCCTGGGTGAGCAGTTCTTC
CASSLSLGEQFF
>.|.|TRBV27|TRBJ1-2
TGTGCCAGCAGCCCCGGGACCGGGAACTATGGCTACACCTTC
CASSPGTGNYGYTF
>few|.|TRBV10-3|TRBJ1-4
TGTGCCATCAGTGCTCCCCGAGGTGGGGCAGGCGAAAAACTGTTTTTT
CAISAPRGGAGEKLFF
>once|.|TRBV29-1|TRBJ2-5
TGCAGCCTCCGGGCAGGACCCTTAGAGACCCAGTACTTC
CSLRAGPLETQYF
>.|TRBD2|TRBV5-4|TRBJ2-1
TGTGCCAGTGGACTAGCGGGAGCCGGTGAGCAGTTCTTC
CASGLAGAGEQFF
>.|.|TRBV30|TRBJ1-3
TGTGCCTGGAGTTCCCGGTCGAGAGGAAACACCATATATTTT
CAWSSRSRGNTIYF
>.|.|TRBV30|TRBJ1-4
TGTGCCTGGAGTCCCCGCGCAGGGCGGGAAAAACTGTTTTTT
CAWSPRAGREKLFF
>.|TRBD2|TRBV4-3|TRBJ2-7
TGCGCCAGCAGCCAAGATCTGGCGGGAGTTCCTTCCTACGAGCAGTACTTC
CASSQDLAGVPSYEQYF
>few|.|TRBV6-5|TRBJ2-7
TGTGCCAGCAGTAGGGGTAGTCACGAGCAGTACTTC
CASSRGSHEQYF
>.|.|TRBV7-9|TRBJ2-7
TGTGCCAGCAGCTTAGCGAAGTACGAGCAGTACTTC
CASSLAKYEQYF
>.|TRBD1|TRBV27|TRBJ2-7
TGTGCCAGCAGTTTATCCGGGACAGGGAGTTCCTACGAGCAGTACTTC
CASSLSGTGSSYEQYF
>.|.|TRBV18|TRBJ2-7
TGTGCCAGCTCACCACAGGCCCAGACCTACGAGCAGTACTTC
CASSPQAQTYEQYF
>.|.|TRBV28|TRBJ1-2
TGTGCCAGCACCTCAGGGGTGAACTATGGCTACACCTTC
CASTSGVNYGYTF
>once|.|TRBV7-3|TRBJ2-1
TGTGCCAGCAGCTCCATGGGGGGCGCCCACAATGAGCAGTTCTTC
CASSSMGGAHNEQFF
>.|.|TRBV6-2/TRBV6-3|TRBJ2-7
TGTGCCAGCAGTTACTCATCGCTAGTCAACGAGCAGTACTTC
CASSYSSLVNEQYF
>.|.|TRBV9|TRBJ2-1
TGTGCCAGCGGCGCGGGGGCCTCCTACAATGAGCAGTTCTTC
CASGAGASYNEQFF
>.|TRBD1|TRBV7-2|TRBJ2-2
TGTGCCAGCAGCTACTACAGGGGCGCCGGGGAGCTGTTTTTT
CASSYYRGAGELFF
>.|.|TRBV2|TRBJ1-2
TGTGCCAGCAGCGTTAACCTCCCTCTAGGTGGCTACACCTTC
CASSVNLPLGGYTF
>.|.|TRBV28|TRBJ1-5
TGTGCCAGCAGGAAACCCGTCAGGGCAGGACAGCCCCAGCATTTT
CASRKPVRAGQPQHF
>.|.|TRBV29-1|TRBJ2-5
TGCAGCGTTGCGGTTACAGAAGAGACCCAGTACTTC
CSVAVTEETQYF
>.|.|TRBV6-6|TRBJ2-7
TGTGCCAGCAGTCGACGGAGCAATCACGAGCAGTACTTC
CASSRRSNHEQYF